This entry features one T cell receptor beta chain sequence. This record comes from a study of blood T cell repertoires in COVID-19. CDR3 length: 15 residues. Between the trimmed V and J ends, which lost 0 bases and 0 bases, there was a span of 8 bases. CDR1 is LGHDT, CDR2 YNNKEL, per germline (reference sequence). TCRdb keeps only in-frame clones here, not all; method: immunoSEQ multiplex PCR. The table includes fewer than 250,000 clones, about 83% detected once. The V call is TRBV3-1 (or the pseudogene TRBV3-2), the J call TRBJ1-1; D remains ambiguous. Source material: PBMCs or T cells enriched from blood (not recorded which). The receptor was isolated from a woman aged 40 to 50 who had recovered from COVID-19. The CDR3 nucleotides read TGTGCCAGCAGCCAAGAACATGCCCTGAACACTGAAGCTTTCTTT. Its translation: CASSQEHALNTEAFF.